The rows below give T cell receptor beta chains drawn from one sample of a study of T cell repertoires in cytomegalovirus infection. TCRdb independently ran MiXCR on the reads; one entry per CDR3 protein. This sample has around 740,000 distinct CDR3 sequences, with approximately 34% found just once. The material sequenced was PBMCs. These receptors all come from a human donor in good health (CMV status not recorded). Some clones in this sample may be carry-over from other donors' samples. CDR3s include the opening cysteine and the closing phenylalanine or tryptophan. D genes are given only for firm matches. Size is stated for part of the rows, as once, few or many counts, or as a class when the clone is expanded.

TGTGCCAGCAGTTTAACTACTACGGTGAACACCATATATTTT,CASSLTTTVNTIYF,14,-,TRBV12-3/TRBV12-4,-,TRBJ1-3
TGTGCCAGCGTTGGAAATAGGGGAAAGACGCCGTATTTT,CASVGNRGKTPYF,13,-,TRBV7-2,-,TRBJ2-3
TGTGCCAGCAGCTTAGGGACAGGTAATAGCAATCAGCCCCAGCATTTT,CASSLGTGNSNQPQHF,16,few,TRBV7-6,TRBD1,TRBJ1-5
TGTGCCAGTAGTATGGGCTTAGGCAATGAGCAGTTCTTC,CASSMGLGNEQFF,13,-,TRBV19,-,TRBJ2-1
TGTGCCAGCAGCGCCTACGGGACAGGGGGGTACGAGCAGTACTTC,CASSAYGTGGYEQYF,15,-,TRBV7-3,TRBD1,TRBJ2-7
TGTGCCAGCAGTGCGACGGACTCTGGGGCCAACGTCCTGACTTTC,CASSATDSGANVLTF,15,few,TRBV6-1,-,TRBJ2-6
TGTGCCAGCAGCGCCCCGAATCTGCTCTCAATGGGCACCGGGGAGCTGTTTTTT,CASSAPNLLSMGTGELFF,18,few,TRBV7-9,-,TRBJ2-2
TGTGCCAGCAGCTTTCAAATGGGACACACAATGAACACTGAAGCTTTCTTT,CASSFQMGHTMNTEAFF,17,-,TRBV27,-,TRBJ1-1
TGTGCCAGCAGCGCACAGGTAACTGAAGCTTTCTTT,CASSAQVTEAFF,12,-,TRBV7-9,-,TRBJ1-1
TGTGCCAGTAAGCCTGGGACAGGGAATAGCGATGAGCAGTTCTTC,CASKPGTGNSDEQFF,15,few,TRBV19,TRBD1,TRBJ2-1
TGTGCCAGCAGTGGGGTGGGCACAGATACGCAGTATTTT,CASSGVGTDTQYF,13,few,TRBV7-2,-,TRBJ2-3
TGTGCCAGCAGTGAAGCGGTGGCTAGGACAACCTCCGGCTACACCTTC,CASSEAVARTTSGYTF,16,-,TRBV2,-,TRBJ1-2
TGTGCCAGCCGTCCAAGCGGGGGGGCTGCCTACGAGCAGTACTTC,CASRPSGGAAYEQYF,15,-,TRBV12-3/TRBV12-4,TRBD2,TRBJ2-7
TGTGCCAGCAGCGTTACGGACAGGGATACTGAAGCTTTCTTT,CASSVTDRDTEAFF,14,many,TRBV9,TRBD1,TRBJ1-1
TGCGCCAGCAGCCAAGGGACAGGGAGATATTCTGAAGCTTTCTTT,CASSQGTGRYSEAFF,15,few,TRBV4-1,TRBD1,TRBJ1-1
TGTGCCAGCAGCTTAAGCGGGAGTGTAGATACGCAGTATTTT,CASSLSGSVDTQYF,14,-,TRBV11-2,TRBD2,TRBJ2-3
TGTGCCAGCAGTTTATCGACGGGGCGGGATTCACCCCTCCACTTT,CASSLSTGRDSPLHF,15,few,TRBV27,-,TRBJ1-6
TGCGCCAGCAGGCCAACTAGCGGGGGAAGGGAAGATACGCAGTATTTT,CASRPTSGGREDTQYF,16,few,TRBV4-1,TRBD2,TRBJ2-3
TGTGCCAGCAGCCGATCCGGGACTACTTACAATGAGCAGTTCTTC,CASSRSGTTYNEQFF,15,many,TRBV7-2,TRBD2,TRBJ2-1
TGTGCCAGCAGTGAACGGGACAGGGACAATCAGCCCCAGCATTTT,CASSERDRDNQPQHF,15,-,TRBV6-1,TRBD1,TRBJ1-5
TGCAGCTCAAGTCAGGGGAACACTGAAGCTTTCTTT,CSSSQGNTEAFF,12,-,TRBV29-1,-,TRBJ1-1
TGTGCCAGCAGCTTAAGCGGACAGGGGAGGAATGAGCAGTTCTTC,CASSLSGQGRNEQFF,15,-,TRBV7-2,TRBD1,TRBJ2-1
TGTGCCACCAGTGATGGGAGACGGAAGAACACCGGGGAGCTGTTTTTT,CATSDGRRKNTGELFF,16,few,TRBV24-1,-,TRBJ2-2
TGTGCCAGCACCACTTTGGGGAGGGTTTGGCAGCCCCAGCATTTT,CASTTLGRVWQPQHF,15,few,TRBV28,-,TRBJ1-5
TGTGCCAGCAGCCAAGGGGTCCAGTCTGCTCGGTTCTTC,CASSQGVQSARFF,13,few,TRBV4-2,-,TRBJ2-1
TGTGCCATCAACCCGACAGGGACCAATCAGCCCCAGCATTTT,CAINPTGTNQPQHF,14,-,TRBV10-3,TRBD1,TRBJ1-5
TGCAGCCCCGGGGGGGAGGGTGAAAAACTGTTTTTT,CSPGGEGEKLFF,12,-,TRBV20-1,-,TRBJ1-4
TGTGCCAGCAGTTACGGATCTAAGAACACTGAAGCTTTCTTT,CASSYGSKNTEAFF,14,few,TRBV6-5,-,TRBJ1-1
TGTGCCAGCAATCACAGGGTAGACACCGGGGAGCTGTTTTTT,CASNHRVDTGELFF,14,-,TRBV12-3/TRBV12-4,-,TRBJ2-2
TGCGCCAGCAGCCCACCTCGACAGGGATTGGCAAATGAAAAACTGTTTTTT,CASSPPRQGLANEKLFF,17,few,TRBV4-1,TRBD1,TRBJ1-4
TGTGCCAGCAGCTTTTATCGGGCCATCTTC,CASSFYRAIF,10,-,TRBV11-2,-,TRBJ1-2
TGCAGTGCTAGGGGCGCGAGAGCGGGAGGGATGAACACCGGGGAGCTGTTTTTT,CSARGARAGGMNTGELFF,18,-,TRBV20-1,TRBD2,TRBJ2-2
TGCAGCGCTACACAGGTGAACACTGAAGCTTTCTTT,CSATQVNTEAFF,12,-,TRBV29-1,-,TRBJ1-1
TGTGCCAGCAGTTTACTAGGAGAGCAGTTCTTC,CASSLLGEQFF,11,many,TRBV27,-,TRBJ2-1
TGTGCCAGCAGTTGGAGTTCCGGGACAGGGTACATCTTC,CASSWSSGTGYIF,13,-,TRBV6-5,TRBD1,TRBJ2-7
TGTGCCAGTAACCCCAGACAGGGCTTCCACGAGCAGTACTTC,CASNPRQGFHEQYF,14,few,TRBV19,TRBD1,TRBJ2-7
TGTGCCAGCAGTACTAGCGGGAGGCTTGGAGAGACCCAGTACTTC,CASSTSGRLGETQYF,15,-,TRBV6-8,TRBD2,TRBJ2-5
TGTGCCAGCAGCTTCAGGGCCCTTTTCTTCAATGAGCAGTTCTTC,CASSFRALFFNEQFF,15,-,TRBV11-1,-,TRBJ2-1
TGTGCCAGCAGCCCCGCTACGGGGAGGCAGCCCCAGCATTTT,CASSPATGRQPQHF,14,many,TRBV12-3/TRBV12-4,-,TRBJ1-5
TGTGCCAGCAGCCCCATCGTAGGTAATTCACCCCTCCACTTT,CASSPIVGNSPLHF,14,few,TRBV7-9,-,TRBJ1-6
TGCAGTGCTAGAGAGGAGCGGGGGAAGGGCGAGCAGTACTTC,CSAREERGKGEQYF,14,-,TRBV20-1,TRBD2,TRBJ2-7
TGTGCCAGCAGCTTGGACGGGGGGGCTATGTGGGACACTGAAGCTTTCTTT,CASSLDGGAMWDTEAFF,17,-,TRBV5-6,-,TRBJ1-1
TGTGCCAGCAGCTGGATTCTAGCGGGAGCTAGCGGGGAGCTGTTTTTT,CASSWILAGASGELFF,16,few,TRBV7-8,TRBD2,TRBJ2-2
TGTGCCAGCAGTTTTCTGCAACAGGGTGTTGGTGGCTACACCTTC,CASSFLQQGVGGYTF,15,few,TRBV12-3/TRBV12-4,-,TRBJ1-2
TGTGCCAGCAGTTCGCCGCGGCATACGCAGTATTTT,CASSSPRHTQYF,12,-,TRBV28,-,TRBJ2-3